This TCR beta chain was captured by sequencing in a study of technical replicates of blood from a handful of donors. The CDR3 runs 19 residues. The J segment lost 3 bases and the V segment lost 4 bases, leaving 14 bases of the junction unmatched. Germline V CDR1 and CDR2: LNHDA, SQIVND (reference sequence). Profiled with immunoSEQ multiplex PCR; TCRdb holds only in-frame clones, not every one. The table shows about 69,000 clones, with 75% to 90% occurring only once. The TCR comes from a human donor in good health. Some clones in this sample may be carry-over from other donors' samples. Sequencing was done on a sample of PBMCs. V usage is TRBV19 and J usage is TRBJ2-1; TRBD2 aligns across 11 bases. CDR3 coding DNA: TGTGCCAGTAGTAGACTTCATAGCGGGGGGGCTTCCGACTACAATGAGCAGTTCTTC. Translating gives CASSRLHSGGASDYNEQFF.